These 30 T cell receptor beta chains were all obtained from the same sample, sequenced in a study of blood T cell repertoires in COVID-19. The assay was immunoSEQ multiplex PCR, and TCRdb's table has in-frame clones only and misses some. The table shows about 48,000 clones, with approximately 87% occurring only once. The specimen was peripheral blood. These receptors came from an older woman with acute or convalescent COVID-19.

Written as DNA, the CDR3 is TGTGCCAGCAGCCCAGAAGTCCCGTCACTAGCGGGCTCCTACAATGAGCAGTTCTTC. It is translated as CASSPEVPSLAGSYNEQFF. The chain employs TRBV3-1 (or the pseudogene TRBV3-2) and TRBJ2-1, with 9 nucleotides matching TRBD2. Looked up from germline, CDR1 is LGHDT and CDR2 is YNNKEL (reference sequence). V was pared by 4 bases and J by 0 bases, with 13 bases of the junction left unmatched. This CDR3 spans 19 amino acids.

The V gene is TRBV4-3, the J gene TRBJ2-1, with D tentatively TRBD2 (6 bases). This CDR3 spans 15 amino acids. The V gene lost 4 bases and the J gene lost 9 bases, with 19 bases spanning the gap. CDR1 is LGHNA and CDR2 is YSLEER in the germline V gene. In DNA form, the CDR3 reads TGCGCCAGCAGCCTATACCTAGCGCCGGAGGGTGAGCAGTTCTTC. This translates into CASSLYLAPEGEQFF.

V usage is TRBV27 and J usage is TRBJ2-1; 11 positions match TRBD2. The V segment lost 7 bases and the J segment 6 bases; nucleotides outside the gene matches: 5. Germline CDR1 MNHEY, CDR2 SMNVEV (reference sequence). The length of the CDR3 is 14 residues. CDR3 nucleotides: TGTGCCAGCAATAGCGGGGGGGCCCTCAATGAGCAGTTCTTC. Its translation is CASNSGGALNEQFF.

The chain carries TRBV3-1 (or the pseudogene TRBV3-2) and TRBJ2-1; a weak D match, TRBD2 (5 bases). V shed 1 base and J shed 4 bases, with 8 bases lying between them. The CDR3 length is 14 residues. In germline, CDR1 is LGHDT, CDR2 YNNKEL (reference sequence). CDR3 loop: CASSQGERYNEQFF. CDR3 nucleotides: TGTGCCAGCAGCCAAGGTGAGCGGTACAATGAGCAGTTCTTC.

The gene calls are TRBV5-1 and TRBJ1-2; 7 positions agree with TRBD1. Per the germline V gene, CDR1 is SGHRS and CDR2 is YFSETQ. V shed 4 bases and J 2 bases; nucleotides not matched to a gene: 2. This CDR3 comprises 13 residues. CDR3 sequence: CASSRGQNYGYTF. Here the CDR3 DNA reads TGCGCCAGCAGCCGGGGACAGAACTATGGCTACACCTTC.

This chain joins TRBV2 and TRBJ1-1; TRBD1 agrees at 7 bases. This CDR3 contains 14 residues. Germline assignment: CDR1 SNHLY and CDR2 FYNNEI. V lost 6 bases to trimming and J lost 3 bases; unmatched junction nucleotides: 7. CDR3 coding DNA: TGTGCCAGCAGGAGTGGCAGGGGGGACACTGAAGCTTTCTTT. It specifies CASRSGRGDTEAFF.

The chain recombines TRBV2 with TRBJ2-3; 9 bases line up with TRBD1. J gave up 3 bases and V 2 bases, and 6 bases lay outside the gene matches. Germline CDR1 and CDR2: SNHLY and FYNNEI. The length of the CDR3 is 16 residues. CDR3 residues: CASSERGGQGTDTQYF. CDR3 sequence (DNA): TGTGCCAGCAGTGAAAGGGGGGGACAGGGTACAGATACGCAGTATTTT.

The chain recombines TRBV9 with TRBJ1-6; D might be TRBD1 (6 bases). The CDR3 length is 17 residues. Germline CDR1 and CDR2: SGDLS and YYNGEE. The V end lost 4 bases, the J end lost 6 bases, and 20 bases lay between the germline ends. The CDR3 region has the DNA TGTGCCAGCAGCCCCGAAAGGGGGGGGCAGGGTAATTCACCCCTCCACTTT. Protein: CASSPERGGQGNSPLHF.

The V call is TRBV5-6, the J call TRBJ2-1, with TRBD2 matching 7 bases. Germline values: CDR1 SGHDT, CDR2 YYEEEE. V was clipped by 4 bases and J by 9 bases; unmatched bases: 7. The CDR3 consists of 13 residues. The CDR3 region is CASSPQASGEQFF. The DNA for the CDR3 is TGTGCCAGCAGCCCCCAGGCTAGCGGTGAGCAGTTCTTC.

CDR3 amino acids: CASSIGQVNEQFF. Written as DNA, the CDR3 is TGTGCCAGTAGTATTGGGCAGGTCAATGAGCAGTTCTTC. This rearrangement joins TRBV19 to TRBJ2-1; D not resolved. This CDR3 spans 13 amino acids. In germline, CDR1 is LNHDA, CDR2 SQIVND (reference sequence). Between the trimmed V and J ends, which lost 3 bases and 6 bases, there was a span of 9 bases.

The chain is built from TRBV12-3 or TRBV12-4 and TRBJ2-7; the D is unclear. The CDR3 is 13 residues long. The V end lost 3 bases, the J end lost 5 bases, and 11 bases lay between the germline ends. CDR3 in amino acids: CASSFSVANEQYF. CDR3 nucleotide sequence: TGTGCCAGCAGTTTCTCCGTGGCCAACGAGCAGTACTTC.

This chain uses TRBV3-1 (or the pseudogene TRBV3-2) with TRBJ2-7; D gene unclear. CDR3 size: 14 residues. In germline, CDR1 is LGHDT, CDR2 YNNKEL (reference sequence). V lost 3 bases, J lost 0 bases, and 9 bases lay in between. The CDR3 region is CASSQRIASYEQYF. The CDR3 DNA is TGTGCCAGCAGCCAGCGGATAGCCTCCTACGAGCAGTACTTC.

The gene calls are TRBV19 and TRBJ2-3, with TRBD1 matching 9 bases. J was trimmed by 5 bases and V by 3 bases; bases with no gene match: 6. The CDR3 has 15 amino acids. Per the germline V gene, CDR1 is LNHDA and CDR2 is SQIVND (reference sequence). CDR3 sequence: CASSMGQGQLDTQYF. The DNA of the CDR3 is TGTGCCAGTAGTATGGGACAGGGCCAGCTAGATACGCAGTATTTT.

This clone is a singleton in its sample. The chain uses TRBV7-8 and TRBJ1-2, with D unresolved. This CDR3 contains 17 residues. Germline CDR1 is SGHVS and CDR2 is FQNEAQ. The ends were cut back, 5 bases at V and 3 bases at J, with 22 bases in the middle. The CDR3 loop is CASSITQTIGRDYGYTF. CDR3 sequence (DNA): TGTGCCAGCAGCATCACACAAACCATAGGTCGGGACTATGGCTACACCTTC. The complete variable domain, with remaining parts taken from reference TRBV7-8 and TRBJ1-2, reads GAGVSQSPRYKVAKRGQDVALRCDPISGHVSLFWYQQALGQGPEFLTYFQNEAQLDKSGLPSDRFFAERPEGSVSTLKIQRTQQEDSAVYLCASSITQTIGRDYGYTFGSGTRLTVV.

This clone appeared once. The chain recombines TRBV3-1 (or the pseudogene TRBV3-2) with TRBJ2-1; D is perhaps TRBD2 (7 bases). Germline V gene data show CDR1 as LGHDT and CDR2 as YNNKEL (reference sequence). The CDR3 runs 20 residues. The germline V and J ends were trimmed by 0 bases and 4 bases, with 25 bases remaining between them. The CDR3 region is CASSQEVRGPGLDGYNEQFF. The CDR3 DNA is TGTGCCAGCAGCCAAGAAGTCCGGGGGCCCGGACTAGATGGATACAATGAGCAGTTCTTC.

The V and J genes are TRBV9 and TRBJ2-5; D possibly corresponds to TRBD1 (7 bases). There are 13 residues in the CDR3. In germline, CDR1 is SGDLS, CDR2 YYNGEE. V was trimmed by 4 bases and J by 4 bases, leaving 11 bases between them. DNA for the CDR3: TGTGCCAGCAGCATGCAGGGGGGAGAGACCCAGTACTTC. This encodes CASSMQGGETQYF. The full variable domain, with the rest looked up from reference TRBV9 and TRBJ2-5, is DSGVTQTPKHLITATGQRVTLRCSPRSGDLSVYWYQQSLDQGLQFLIQYYNGEERAKGNILERFSAQQFPDLHSELNLSSLELGDSALYFCASSMQGGETQYFGPGTRLLVL.

CDR3 DNA: TGTGCCACCTCCCAGGCAGGGTATGGCTACACCTTC. Translation gives CATSQAGYGYTF. This chain connects TRBV12-3 or TRBV12-4 to TRBJ1-2, with a weak D call TRBD1 (5 bases). The CDR3 sequence is 12 residues long. Trimming left V 10 bases short and J 5 bases short, with 14 bases between.

This sequence joins TRBV2 and TRBJ1-6; D perhaps matches TRBD1 (5 bases). From germline, CDR1 is SNHLY and CDR2 FYNNEI. Trimming removed 8 bases from V and 9 bases from J, with 11 bases in between. The CDR3 is 12 residues long. The chain's CDR3 is CASLSGGSPLHF. The CDR3 DNA reads as TGTGCCAGCCTTTCCGGGGGTTCACCCCTCCACTTT.

This chain joins TRBV20-1 and TRBJ2-2; TRBD2 might be the D (6 bases). This CDR3 comprises 14 residues. V lost 3 bases, J lost 10 bases, and 18 bases lay in between. Germline values: CDR1 DFQATT, CDR2 SNEGSKA (reference sequence). The CDR3 here is CSASGDLVPEELFF. The CDR3 region has the DNA TGCAGTGCTAGTGGGGACTTAGTCCCAGAGGAGCTGTTTTTT.

This clone was seen a few times. The chain is built from TRBV19 and TRBJ2-3, with TRBD2 matching 7 bases. Germline trimming cut 5 bases from V and 4 bases from J; bases unmatched to any gene: 9. This CDR3 has 15 amino acids. Looked up from germline, CDR1 is LNHDA and CDR2 is SQIVND (reference sequence). CDR3 amino acids: CASSLSGLAADTQYF. CDR3 nucleotides: TGTGCCAGTAGTCTAAGCGGGCTAGCGGCAGATACGCAGTATTTT.

The chain recombines TRBV6-1 with TRBJ2-1; the match to TRBD2 covers 7 bases. The J segment lost 0 bases and the V segment lost 4 bases, leaving 12 bases of the junction unmatched. Looked up from germline, CDR1 is MNHNS and CDR2 is SASEGT. The CDR3 is 18 amino acids. In nucleotides, the CDR3 is TGTGCCAGCAGTGTCTCGAGCGGGAAGCCTTTCTCCTACAATGAGCAGTTCTTC. Amino acid sequence: CASSVSSGKPFSYNEQFF.

V gene TRBV30 combines with J gene TRBJ2-4; maybe TRBD1 (6 bases). The CDR3 totals 12 residues. Deletions cut 0 bases from V and 6 bases from J, with 6 bases between. The germline V gene has CDR1 GTSNPN and CDR2 SVGIG (reference sequence). The CDR3 loop reads CAWSVQGNIQYF. The CDR3 DNA reads TGTGCCTGGAGTGTACAGGGAAACATTCAGTACTTC.

This chain connects TRBV7-2 to TRBJ2-7, with TRBD1 as a possible D gene (7 bases). This CDR3 contains 16 residues. V gave up 5 bases and J gave up 2 bases, with 19 bases separating them. Germline-derived CDR1 and CDR2 are SGHTA and FQGNSA. As DNA, the CDR3 is TGTGCCAGCAGCAACAGGGGCGGGATGAACACCTACGAGCAGTACTTC. It is translated as CASSNRGGMNTYEQYF.

The chain recombines TRBV29-1 with TRBJ1-3, with D perhaps matching TRBD1 (5 bases). Trimming left V 3 bases short and J 1 base short, with 10 bases between. CDR1 is SQVTM and CDR2 is ANQGSEA in the germline V gene. This CDR3 comprises 14 residues. The CDR3 sequence is CSVDQGGSGNTIYF. CDR3 nucleotide sequence: TGCAGCGTTGATCAGGGAGGATCTGGAAACACCATATATTTT. The whole variable domain, remainder taken from reference TRBV29-1 and TRBJ1-3, is SAVISQKPSRDICQRGTSLTIQCQVDSQVTMMFWYRQQPGQSLTLIATANQGSEATYESGFVIDKFPISRPNLTFSTLTVSNMSPEDSSIYLCSVDQGGSGNTIYFGEGSWLTVV.

This chain links TRBV5-1 with TRBJ1-6; D gene unclear. The V end lost 4 bases, the J end lost 0 bases, and 11 bases lay between the germline ends. CDR1 SGHRS and CDR2 YFSETQ come from the germline V gene. The CDR3 contains 16 residues. The CDR3 nucleotides are TGCGCCAGCAGCCACCGACAAGGCTCCTATAATTCACCCCTCCACTTT. As protein: CASSHRQGSYNSPLHF.

This clone was seen a handful of times. This sequence joins TRBV19 and TRBJ2-7; a weak D match, TRBD1 (6 bases). The germline V gene has CDR1 LNHDA and CDR2 SQIVND (reference sequence). The CDR3 extends over 15 amino acids. Trimming left V 4 bases short and J 2 bases short, with 15 bases between. CDR3 coding DNA: TGTGCCAGTAGTAGGACAGCCATAAGACCCTACGAGCAGTACTTC. Translating gives CASSRTAIRPYEQYF.

The chain couples TRBV27 to TRBJ2-1; 10 bases agree with TRBD2. This CDR3 is 15 amino acids long. Germline V gene lookup returns CDR1 MNHEY and CDR2 SMNVEV (reference sequence). The J segment lost 2 bases and the V segment lost 3 bases, leaving 1 base of the junction unmatched. Written as DNA, the CDR3 is TGTGCCAGCAGTTTCCTAGCGGGAGCCTACAATGAGCAGTTCTTC. It encodes CASSFLAGAYNEQFF.

The chain is built from TRBV27 and TRBJ1-2; the match to TRBD1 covers 7 bases. This CDR3 has 14 amino acids. V was pared by 5 bases and J by 8 bases, with 11 bases of the junction left unmatched. CDR1 MNHEY and CDR2 SMNVEV come from the germline V gene (reference sequence). In DNA, the CDR3 is TGTGCCAGCAGTACACGACAGGGAAGGGACGGCTACACCTTC. Its protein is CASSTRQGRDGYTF.

The chain carries TRBV6-6 and TRBJ1-2, with 8 positions matching TRBD1. With V trimmed by 2 bases and J by 4 bases, 0 bases remained unmatched. The CDR3 spans 13 residues. Germline assignment: CDR1 MNHNY and CDR2 SVGAGI (reference sequence). The CDR3 reads CASSYDRGYGYTF. The CDR3 DNA reads as TGTGCCAGCAGTTACGACAGGGGCTATGGCTACACCTTC.

This chain connects TRBV5-6 to TRBJ2-7; D gene uncertain. The V gene's germline CDR1 is SGHDT and CDR2 YYEEEE. The CDR3 has 11 amino acids. Between the trimmed V and J ends, which lost 0 bases and 7 bases, there was a span of 5 bases. The CDR3 DNA sequence: TGTGCCAGCAGCTTGGGAGGAGAGCAGTACTTC. It codes for CASSLGGEQYF.